The 7 T cell receptor beta chains below were found in one sample sequenced in a study of identical twins. TCRdb reprocessed the 5' RACE reads with MiXCR, giving one entry per CDR3 protein. The data hold around 480,000 distinct CDR3 sequences, with 14% observed a single time. These same data were also listed under a study on yellow fever vaccine responses in identical twins.

The sample consisted of CD4+ T cells sorted from blood. These receptors were obtained from a woman aged 18-29 years in good health.

At least ten counts were recorded for this clonotype. This chain uses TRBV20-1 with TRBJ2-3; TRBD2 matches at 8 bases. Per germline, CDR1 DFQATT and CDR2 SNEGSKA (reference sequence). This CDR3 has 14 residues. V trimming: 3 bases; J trimming: 6 bases; junction bases outside the gene matches: 8. The CDR3 nucleotides read TGCAGTGCTAGCGCGGCGGGGGGCTCCGATACGCAGTATTTT. This sequence encodes CSASAAGGSDTQYF.

There are many counts of this clonotype. The J gene is TRBJ2-1, the V gene TRBV5-1, with D tentatively TRBD2 (5 bases). V lost 4 bases to trimming and J lost 8 bases, with 10 bases between them. This CDR3 spans 12 amino acids. Germline CDR1 and CDR2: SGHRS and YFSETQ. In nucleotides, the CDR3 is TGCGCCAGCAGCGCCGGGATCGATGAGCAGTTCTTC. Protein product: CASSAGIDEQFF.

This clonotype was detected a few times. V usage is TRBV3-1 and J usage is TRBJ1-5; TRBD1 might be the D (5 bases). The CDR3 length is 14 residues. Germline V gives CDR1 LGHDT, CDR2 YNNKEL (reference sequence). V lost 9 bases to trimming and J lost 7 bases, with 19 bases between them. CDR3 residues: CARQNTLGGQPQHF. The CDR3 DNA is TGTGCCAGACAGAACACACTCGGGGGGCAGCCCCAGCATTTT. The entire variable domain, with the rest obtained from reference TRBV3-1 and TRBJ1-5, is as follows: DTAVSQTPKYLVTQMGNDKSIKCEQNLGHDTMYWYKQDSKKFLKIMFSYNNKELIINETVPNRFSPKSPDKAHLNLHINSLELGDSAVYFCARQNTLGGQPQHFGDGTRLSIL.

J is TRBJ2-1 and V is TRBV7-2; no clear D. CDR3 size: 11 residues. Per the germline V gene, CDR1 is SGHTA and CDR2 is FQGNSA. Trimming removed 5 bases at V and 10 bases at J, with 9 bases between. The CDR3 DNA is TGTGCCAGCAGCCCCGATGCCGAGCAGTTCTTC. This sequence encodes CASSPDAEQFF.

The chain carries TRBV13 and TRBJ1-3, with a tentative D call TRBD1 (5 bases). With 5 bases removed from V and 3 bases from J, the gap between germline ends came to 11 bases. In germline, CDR1 is PRHDT, CDR2 FYEKMQ (reference sequence). The CDR3 is 14 amino acids. The CDR3 nucleotides are TGTGCCAGCAGCGCTTGGGGCGATGGAAACACCATATATTTT. Translated, it gives CASSAWGDGNTIYF.

The chain couples TRBV20-1 to TRBJ2-3; 9 positions agree with TRBD2. From germline, CDR1 is DFQATT and CDR2 SNEGSKA (reference sequence). The CDR3 is made up of 14 amino acids. Trimming took 6 bases from V and 3 from J; bases not matched to a gene: 7. The CDR3 nucleotides read TGCAGTGCACCAAAGCGGGAGGCAACAGATACGCAGTATTTT. Encoded protein: CSAPKREATDTQYF.

This clonotype appeared many times. J is TRBJ2-3 and V is TRBV4-2; D gene uncertain. The V end lost 0 bases, the J end lost 6 bases, and 13 bases lay between the germline ends. The CDR3 length is 15 residues. The germline gives CDR1 LGHNA, CDR2 YNFKEQ. CDR3 amino acids: CASSQERRASDTQYF. The DNA of the CDR3 is TGTGCCAGCAGCCAAGAACGCCGAGCTAGTGATACGCAGTATTTT.